This T cell receptor beta chain was obtained from a study of spatial heterogeneity in lung cancer. Study overall: For the average unique TCR and UMI combination, more than 9.5 occurrences appeared in raw reads.

All TCR cDNA molecules were individually tagged with a unique molecular identifier. MiXCR, run by TCRdb on the 5' RACE reads, gives a single entry per CDR3 protein. Of 4,000 to 6,000 distinct CDR3 sequences in the sample, around 17% are singletons; the top ten hold 20%. Sample time point: sample taken at primary tumor resection. Material for sequencing was whole RNA from tumor, nontumor lung or frozen PBMC, left unsorted. Just over 70 TRACERx patients with early, untreated non-small cell lung cancer donated samples. This clonotype is medium-sized in the sample. This material consisted of normal lung tissue next to the tumor, taken at surgery. The sequence was obtained from a male donor with early-stage non-small cell lung cancer.

The CDR3 DNA sequence: TGCAGCGCCCAGGGAAGCACTGAAGCTTTCTTT. It translates to CSAQGSTEAFF. The chain is built from TRBV29-1 and TRBJ1-1, with D maybe TRBD1 (5 bases). The germline CDR1 and CDR2 sequences are SQVTM and ANQGSEA. The CDR3 extends over 11 amino acids. V was trimmed by 7 bases and J by 4 bases, leaving 10 bases between them. Full variable domain (missing parts from reference TRBV29-1 and TRBJ1-1): SAVISQKPSRDICQRGTSLTIQCQVDSQVTMMFWYRQQPGQSLTLIATANQGSEATYESGFVIDKFPISRPNLTFSTLTVSNMSPEDSSIYLCSAQGSTEAFFGQGTRLTVV.